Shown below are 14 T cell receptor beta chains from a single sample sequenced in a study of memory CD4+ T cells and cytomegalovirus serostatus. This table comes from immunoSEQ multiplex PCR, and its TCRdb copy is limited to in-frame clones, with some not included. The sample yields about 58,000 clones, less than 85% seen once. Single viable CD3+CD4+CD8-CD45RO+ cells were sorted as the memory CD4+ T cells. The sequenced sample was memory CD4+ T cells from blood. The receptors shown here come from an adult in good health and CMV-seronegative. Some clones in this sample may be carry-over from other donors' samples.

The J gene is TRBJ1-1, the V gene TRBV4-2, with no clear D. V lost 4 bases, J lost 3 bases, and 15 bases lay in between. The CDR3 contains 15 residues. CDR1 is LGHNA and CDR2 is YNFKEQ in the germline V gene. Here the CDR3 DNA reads TGTGCCAGCAGCCCGACCCCCGGACCTCACACTGAAGCTTTCTTT. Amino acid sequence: CASSPTPGPHTEAFF.

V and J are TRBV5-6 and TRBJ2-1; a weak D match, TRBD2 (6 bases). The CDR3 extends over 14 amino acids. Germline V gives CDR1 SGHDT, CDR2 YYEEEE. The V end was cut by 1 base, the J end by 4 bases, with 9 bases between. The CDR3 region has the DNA TGTGCCAGCAGCTTGTCTCGGGGGTACAATGAGCAGTTCTTC. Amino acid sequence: CASSLSRGYNEQFF.

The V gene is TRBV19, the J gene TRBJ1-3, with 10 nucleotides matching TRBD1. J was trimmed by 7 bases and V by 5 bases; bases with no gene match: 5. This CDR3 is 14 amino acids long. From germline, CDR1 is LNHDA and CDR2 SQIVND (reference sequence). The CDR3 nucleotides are TGTGCCAGTAGTGCGACAGGGGGCGCGAACACCATATATTTT. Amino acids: CASSATGGANTIYF.

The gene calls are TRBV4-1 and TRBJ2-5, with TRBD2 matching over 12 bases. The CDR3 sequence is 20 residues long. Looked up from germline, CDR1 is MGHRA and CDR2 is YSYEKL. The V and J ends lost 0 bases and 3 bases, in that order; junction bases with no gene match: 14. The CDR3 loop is CASSQDPLAGGSGRKETQYF. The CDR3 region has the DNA TGCGCCAGCAGCCAAGATCCACTAGCGGGAGGATCGGGGCGCAAAGAGACCCAGTACTTC.

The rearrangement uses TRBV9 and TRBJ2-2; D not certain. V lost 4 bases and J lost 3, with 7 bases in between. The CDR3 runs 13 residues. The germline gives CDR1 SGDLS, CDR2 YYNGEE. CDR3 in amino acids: CASSTQDTGELFF. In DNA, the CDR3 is TGTGCCAGCAGCACCCAGGACACCGGGGAGCTGTTTTTT.

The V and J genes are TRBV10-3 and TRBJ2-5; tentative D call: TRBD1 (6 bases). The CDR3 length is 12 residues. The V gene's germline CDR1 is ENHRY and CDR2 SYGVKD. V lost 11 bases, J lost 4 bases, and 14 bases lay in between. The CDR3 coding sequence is TGTGCCGTCAAGGGGGAGTCAGAGACCCAGTACTTC. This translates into CAVKGESETQYF.

The CDR3 here is CASRLRTGAYEQYF. The CDR3 DNA reads as TGCGCCAGCCGGCTGAGGACAGGGGCCTACGAGCAGTACTTC. The genes are TRBV5-1 and TRBJ2-7, with 9 bases fitting TRBD1. This CDR3 spans 14 amino acids. V shed 7 bases and J 2 bases; nucleotides not matched to a gene: 7. Germline V gene lookup returns CDR1 SGHRS and CDR2 YFSETQ.

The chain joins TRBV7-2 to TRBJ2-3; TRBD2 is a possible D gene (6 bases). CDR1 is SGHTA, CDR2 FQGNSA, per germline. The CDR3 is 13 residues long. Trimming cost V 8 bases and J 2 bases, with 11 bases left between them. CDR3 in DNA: TGTGCCAGCCGGGGCGGGGACACAGATACGCAGTATTTT. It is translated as CASRGGDTDTQYF.

The DNA for the CDR3 is TGTGCCAGCAGCACCGGACCGGGACCTAGCGACACTGAAGCTTTCTTT. The encoded protein is CASSTGPGPSDTEAFF. The chain employs TRBV9 and TRBJ1-1; D is possibly TRBD1 (5 bases). CDR3 size: 16 residues. V lost 4 bases, J lost 3 bases, and 19 bases lay in between. The germline V gene has CDR1 SGDLS and CDR2 YYNGEE.

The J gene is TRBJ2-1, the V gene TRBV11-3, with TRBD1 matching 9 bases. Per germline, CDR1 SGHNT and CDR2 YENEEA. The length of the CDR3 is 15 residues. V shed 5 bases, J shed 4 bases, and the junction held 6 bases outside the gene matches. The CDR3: CASSLRQGGYNEQFF. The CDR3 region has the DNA TGTGCCAGCAGCCTAAGACAGGGGGGGTACAATGAGCAGTTCTTC. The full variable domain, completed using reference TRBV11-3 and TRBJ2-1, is EAGVVQSPRYKIIEKKQPVAFWCNPISGHNTLYWYLQNLGQGPELLIRYENEEAVDDSQLPKDRFSAERLKGVDSTLKIQPAELGDSAVYLCASSLRQGGYNEQFFGPGTRLTVL.

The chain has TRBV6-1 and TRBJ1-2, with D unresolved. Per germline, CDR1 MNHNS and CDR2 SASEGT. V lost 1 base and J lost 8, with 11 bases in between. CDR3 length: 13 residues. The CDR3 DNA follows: TGTGCCAGCAGTGAAGTTTCGGGGTGGGGCTACACCTTC. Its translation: CASSEVSGWGYTF.

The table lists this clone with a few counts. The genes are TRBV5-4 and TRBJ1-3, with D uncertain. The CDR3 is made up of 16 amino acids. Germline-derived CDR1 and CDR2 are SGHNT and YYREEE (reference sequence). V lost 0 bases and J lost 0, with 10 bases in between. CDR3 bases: TGTGCCAGCAGCTTGGGAGGGCGGTCCTCTGGAAACACCATATATTTT. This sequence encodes CASSLGGRSSGNTIYF.

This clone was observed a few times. The CDR3 nucleotides are TGTGCCAGCAGTGGGCGGGACACGGCCTCTGGGCAGCCCCAGCATTTT. This encodes CASSGRDTASGQPQHF. The gene calls are TRBV6-1 and TRBJ1-5; possible D gene TRBD1, 6 bases. The CDR3 totals 16 residues. CDR1 is MNHNS, CDR2 SASEGT, per germline. Deletions cut 4 bases from V and 7 bases from J, with 20 bases between.

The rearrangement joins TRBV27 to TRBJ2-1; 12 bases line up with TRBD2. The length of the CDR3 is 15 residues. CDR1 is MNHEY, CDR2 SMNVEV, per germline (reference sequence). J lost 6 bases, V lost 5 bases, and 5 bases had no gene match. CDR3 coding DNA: TGTGCCAGCAGTAGACTAGCGGGAGTAATCAATGAGCAGTTCTTC. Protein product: CASSRLAGVINEQFF.